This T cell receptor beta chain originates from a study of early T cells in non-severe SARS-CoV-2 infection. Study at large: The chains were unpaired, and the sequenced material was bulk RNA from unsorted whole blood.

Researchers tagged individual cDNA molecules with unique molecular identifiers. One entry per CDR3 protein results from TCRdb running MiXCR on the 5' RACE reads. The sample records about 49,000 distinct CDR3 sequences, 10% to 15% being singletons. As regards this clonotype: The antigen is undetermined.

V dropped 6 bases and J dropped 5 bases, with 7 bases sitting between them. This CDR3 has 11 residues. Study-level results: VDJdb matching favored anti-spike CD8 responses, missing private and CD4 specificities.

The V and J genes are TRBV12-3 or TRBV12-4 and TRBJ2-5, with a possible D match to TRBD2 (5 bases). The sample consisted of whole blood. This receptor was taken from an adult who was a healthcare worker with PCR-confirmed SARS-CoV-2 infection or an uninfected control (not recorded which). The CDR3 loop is CASRGLETQYF. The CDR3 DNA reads TGTGCCAGCAGAGGACTGGAGACCCAGTACTTC.